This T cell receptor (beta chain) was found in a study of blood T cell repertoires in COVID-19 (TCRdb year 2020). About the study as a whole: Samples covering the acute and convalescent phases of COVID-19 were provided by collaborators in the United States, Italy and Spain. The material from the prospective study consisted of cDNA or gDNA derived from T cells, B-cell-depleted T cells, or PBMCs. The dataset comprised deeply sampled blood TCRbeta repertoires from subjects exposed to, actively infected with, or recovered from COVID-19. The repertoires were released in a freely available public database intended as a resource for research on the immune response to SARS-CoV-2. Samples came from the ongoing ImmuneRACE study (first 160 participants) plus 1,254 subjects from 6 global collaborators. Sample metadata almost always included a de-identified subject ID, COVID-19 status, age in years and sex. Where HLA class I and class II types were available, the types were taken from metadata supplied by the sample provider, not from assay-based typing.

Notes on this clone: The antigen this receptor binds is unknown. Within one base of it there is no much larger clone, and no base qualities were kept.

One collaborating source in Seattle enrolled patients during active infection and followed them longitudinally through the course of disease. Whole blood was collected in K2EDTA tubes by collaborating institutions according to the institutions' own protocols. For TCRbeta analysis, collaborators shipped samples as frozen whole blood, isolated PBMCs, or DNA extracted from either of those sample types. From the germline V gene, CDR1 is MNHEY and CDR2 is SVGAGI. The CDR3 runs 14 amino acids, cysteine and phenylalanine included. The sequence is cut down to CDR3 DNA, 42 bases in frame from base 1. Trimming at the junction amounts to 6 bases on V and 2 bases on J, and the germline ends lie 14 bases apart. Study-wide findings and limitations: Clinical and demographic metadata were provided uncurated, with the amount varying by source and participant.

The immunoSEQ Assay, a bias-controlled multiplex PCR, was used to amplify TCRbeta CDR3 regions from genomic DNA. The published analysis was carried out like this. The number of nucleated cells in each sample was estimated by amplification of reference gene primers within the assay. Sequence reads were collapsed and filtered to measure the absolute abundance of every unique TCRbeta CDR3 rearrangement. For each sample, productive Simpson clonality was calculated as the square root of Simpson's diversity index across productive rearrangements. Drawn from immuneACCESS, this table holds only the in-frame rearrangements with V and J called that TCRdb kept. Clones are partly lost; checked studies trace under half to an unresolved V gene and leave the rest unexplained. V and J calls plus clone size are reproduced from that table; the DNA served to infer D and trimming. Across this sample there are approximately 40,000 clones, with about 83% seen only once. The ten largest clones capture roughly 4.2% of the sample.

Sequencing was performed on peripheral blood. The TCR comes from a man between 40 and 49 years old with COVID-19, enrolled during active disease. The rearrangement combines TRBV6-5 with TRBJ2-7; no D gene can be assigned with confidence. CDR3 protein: CASRPPWAPYEQYF. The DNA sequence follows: TGTGCCAGCAGACCACCTTGGGCCCCCTACGAGCAGTACTTC.